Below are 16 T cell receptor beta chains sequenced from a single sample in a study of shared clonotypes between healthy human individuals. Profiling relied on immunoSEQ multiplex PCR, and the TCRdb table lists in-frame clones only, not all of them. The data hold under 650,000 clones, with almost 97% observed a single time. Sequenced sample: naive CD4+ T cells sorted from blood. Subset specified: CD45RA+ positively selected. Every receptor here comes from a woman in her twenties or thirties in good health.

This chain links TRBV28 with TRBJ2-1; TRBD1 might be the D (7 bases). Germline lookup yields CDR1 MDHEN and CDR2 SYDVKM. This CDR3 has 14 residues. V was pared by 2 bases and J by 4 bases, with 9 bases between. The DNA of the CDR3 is TGTGCCAGCAGTTTAGCGGGACAGTACAATGAGCAGTTCTTC. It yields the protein CASSLAGQYNEQFF. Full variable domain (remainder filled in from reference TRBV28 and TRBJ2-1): DVKVTQSSRYLVKRTGEKVFLECVQDMDHENMFWYRQDPGLGLRLIYFSYDVKMKEKGDIPEGYSVSREKKERFSLILESASTNQTSMYLCASSLAGQYNEQFFGPGTRLTVL.

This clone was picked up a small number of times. The CDR3 region is CAWSVGGKGEKLFF. Here the CDR3 DNA reads TGTGCCTGGAGTGTTGGAGGGAAGGGTGAAAAACTGTTTTTT. The chain employs TRBV30 and TRBJ1-4; D not certain. The CDR3 runs to 14 residues. Trimming stripped 0 bases from V and 7 bases from J, with 12 bases between. Germline loops: CDR1 GTSNPN, CDR2 SVGIG (reference sequence).

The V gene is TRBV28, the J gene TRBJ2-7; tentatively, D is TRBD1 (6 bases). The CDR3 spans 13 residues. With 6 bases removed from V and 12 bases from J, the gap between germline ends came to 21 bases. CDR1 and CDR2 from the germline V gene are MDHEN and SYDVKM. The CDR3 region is CASSGQKTIRGYF. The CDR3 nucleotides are TGTGCCAGCAGCGGACAGAAAACGATCAGGGGGTACTTC.

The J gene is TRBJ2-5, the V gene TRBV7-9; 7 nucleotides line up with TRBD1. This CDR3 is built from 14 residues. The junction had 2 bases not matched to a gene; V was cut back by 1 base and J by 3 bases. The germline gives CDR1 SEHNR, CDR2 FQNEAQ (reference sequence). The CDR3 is CASSLGRGKETQYF. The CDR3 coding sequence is TGTGCCAGCAGCTTAGGCAGGGGGAAAGAGACCCAGTACTTC.

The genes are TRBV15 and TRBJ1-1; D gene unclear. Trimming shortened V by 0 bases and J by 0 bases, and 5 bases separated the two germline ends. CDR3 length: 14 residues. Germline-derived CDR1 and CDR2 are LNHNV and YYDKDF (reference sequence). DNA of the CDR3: TGTGCCACCAGCAGAGATCTAGTGAACACTGAAGCTTTCTTT. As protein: CATSRDLVNTEAFF.

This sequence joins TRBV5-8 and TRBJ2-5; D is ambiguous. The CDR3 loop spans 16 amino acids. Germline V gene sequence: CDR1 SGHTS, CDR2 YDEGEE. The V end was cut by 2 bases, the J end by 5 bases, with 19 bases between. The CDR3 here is CASSFLSLTLGETQYF. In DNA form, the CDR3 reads TGTGCCAGCAGCTTTTTATCATTGACCCTCGGGGAGACCCAGTACTTC.

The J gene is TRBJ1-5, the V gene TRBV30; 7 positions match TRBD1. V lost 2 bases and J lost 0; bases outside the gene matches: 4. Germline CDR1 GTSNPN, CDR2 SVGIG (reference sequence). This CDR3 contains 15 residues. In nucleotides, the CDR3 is TGTGCCTGGAGTCGGGACAGATATAGCAATCAGCCCCAGCATTTT. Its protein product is CAWSRDRYSNQPQHF.

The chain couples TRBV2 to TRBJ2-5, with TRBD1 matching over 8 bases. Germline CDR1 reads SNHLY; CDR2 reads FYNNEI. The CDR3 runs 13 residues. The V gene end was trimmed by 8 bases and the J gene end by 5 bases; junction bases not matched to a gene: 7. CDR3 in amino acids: CASQQGVEETQYF. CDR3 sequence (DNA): TGTGCCAGCCAACAGGGGGTAGAGGAGACCCAGTACTTC.

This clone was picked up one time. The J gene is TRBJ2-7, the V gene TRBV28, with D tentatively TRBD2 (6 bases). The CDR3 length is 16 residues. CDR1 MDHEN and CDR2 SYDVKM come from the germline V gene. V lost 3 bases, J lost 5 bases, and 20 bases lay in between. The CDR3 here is CASSFLPGAGLDEQYF. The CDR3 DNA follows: TGTGCCAGCAGTTTTCTTCCGGGAGCCGGGTTGGACGAGCAGTACTTC.

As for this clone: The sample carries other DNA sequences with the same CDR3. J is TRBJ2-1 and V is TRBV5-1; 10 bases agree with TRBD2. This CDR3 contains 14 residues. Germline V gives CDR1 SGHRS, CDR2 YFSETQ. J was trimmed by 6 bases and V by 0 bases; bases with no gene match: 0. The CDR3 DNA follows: TGCGCCAGCAGCTTGGTAGCGGGGGGCAATGAGCAGTTCTTC. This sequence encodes CASSLVAGGNEQFF.

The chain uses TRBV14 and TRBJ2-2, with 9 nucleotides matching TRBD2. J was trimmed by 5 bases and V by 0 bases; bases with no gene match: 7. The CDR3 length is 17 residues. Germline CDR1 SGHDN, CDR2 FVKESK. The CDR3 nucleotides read TGTGCCAGCAGCCAAGACAGAATAGCGGGAGCAACCGGGGAGCTGTTTTTT. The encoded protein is CASSQDRIAGATGELFF.

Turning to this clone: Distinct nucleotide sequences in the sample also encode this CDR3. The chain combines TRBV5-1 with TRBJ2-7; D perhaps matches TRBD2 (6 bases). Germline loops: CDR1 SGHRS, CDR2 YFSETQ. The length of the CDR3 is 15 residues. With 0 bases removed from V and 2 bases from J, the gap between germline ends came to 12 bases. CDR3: CASSLGGTGAYEQYF. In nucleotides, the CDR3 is TGCGCCAGCAGCTTGGGGGGGACTGGCGCCTACGAGCAGTACTTC.

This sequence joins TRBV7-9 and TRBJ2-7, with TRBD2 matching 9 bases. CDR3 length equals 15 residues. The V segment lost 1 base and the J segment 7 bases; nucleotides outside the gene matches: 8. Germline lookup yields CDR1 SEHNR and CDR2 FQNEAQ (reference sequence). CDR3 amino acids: CASSLEPSGIAEQYF. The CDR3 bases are TGTGCCAGCAGCTTAGAACCTAGCGGGATAGCGGAGCAGTACTTC.

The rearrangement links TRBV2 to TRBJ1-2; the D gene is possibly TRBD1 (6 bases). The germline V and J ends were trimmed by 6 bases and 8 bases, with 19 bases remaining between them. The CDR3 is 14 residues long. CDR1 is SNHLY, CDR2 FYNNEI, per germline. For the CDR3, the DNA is TGTGCCAGCAGGACCAAAACAGGGACCTTCGGCTACACCTTC. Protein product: CASRTKTGTFGYTF. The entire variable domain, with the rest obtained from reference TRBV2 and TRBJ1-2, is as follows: EPEVTQTPSHQVTQMGQEVILRCVPISNHLYFYWYRQILGQKVEFLVSFYNNEISEKSEIFDDQFSVERPDGSNFTLKIRSTKLEDSAMYFCASRTKTGTFGYTFGSGTRLTVV.

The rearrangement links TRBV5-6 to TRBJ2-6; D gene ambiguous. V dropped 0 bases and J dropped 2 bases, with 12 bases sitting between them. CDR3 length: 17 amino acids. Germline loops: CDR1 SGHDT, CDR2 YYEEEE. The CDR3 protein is CASSLAKRLAGANVLTF. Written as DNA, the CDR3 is TGTGCCAGCAGCTTGGCCAAACGACTCGCTGGGGCCAACGTCCTGACTTTC.

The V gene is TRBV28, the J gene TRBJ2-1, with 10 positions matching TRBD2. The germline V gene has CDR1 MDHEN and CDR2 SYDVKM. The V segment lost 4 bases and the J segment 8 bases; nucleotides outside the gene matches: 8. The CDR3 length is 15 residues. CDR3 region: CASSSRLAGEDEQFF. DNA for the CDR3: TGTGCCAGCAGTTCCCGGCTAGCGGGAGAGGATGAGCAGTTCTTC. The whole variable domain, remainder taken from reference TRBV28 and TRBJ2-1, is DVKVTQSSRYLVKRTGEKVFLECVQDMDHENMFWYRQDPGLGLRLIYFSYDVKMKEKGDIPEGYSVSREKKERFSLILESASTNQTSMYLCASSSRLAGEDEQFFGPGTRLTVL.